A selection of T cell receptor beta chains follows, all from one sample in a study of cytomegalovirus exposure and HLA in healthy donors. Some clones are missing from TCRdb's copy, which holds only in-frame ones; the method was immunoSEQ multiplex PCR. This repertoire comprises around 42,000 clones; its ten largest clones make up 1% to 1.5%. The sequencing input was PBMCs. The receptors come from a man aged 25 to 40 in good health and CMV-seronegative. CDR3s include the opening cysteine and the closing phenylalanine or tryptophan. The D gene is left open where the match is weak. Clone size is shown for a subset of rows, as once, few, many or a class of expanded clone.

J | size | D | V | DNA | CDR3
TRBJ1-1 | - | TRBD1 | TRBV5-1 | TGCGCCAGCAGCTTGCAGGGGGCCGGCACTGAAGCTTTCTTT | CASSLQGAGTEAFF
TRBJ1-4 | - | - | TRBV6-6 | TGTGCCAGCAGTTATTCGGGACAAAATGAAAAACTGTTTTTT | CASSYSGQNEKLFF
TRBJ1-4 | - | TRBD1 | TRBV6-5 | TGTGCCACCCGAGCAGGGGGCGGGGAAAAACTGTTTTTT | CATRAGGGEKLFF
TRBJ1-1 | - | - | TRBV7-9 | TGTGCCACGAGGGCATCTCCGAACACTGAAGCTTTCTTT | CATRASPNTEAFF
TRBJ1-6 | - | TRBD1 | TRBV6-1 | TGTGCCAGCAGTGAATGGACAGGGCCTAATTCACCCCTCCACTTT | CASSEWTGPNSPLHF
TRBJ1-4 | - | - | TRBV28 | TGTGCCAGCAGTTTAGGGGTCAGGGGTAGGGAAAAACTGTTTTTT | CASSLGVRGREKLFF
TRBJ1-2 | - | - | TRBV30 | TGTGCCTCCCTGGGGGGGGACGATGGCTACACCTTC | CASLGGDDGYTF
TRBJ2-3 | - | - | TRBV9 | TGTGCCAGCAGCGTCAGGGGCACAGATACGCAGTATTTT | CASSVRGTDTQYF
TRBJ1-1 | - | TRBD1 | TRBV6-4 | TGTGCCAGCAGTGACCCTAACCGGGACAGTGTGAACACTGAAGCTTTCTTT | CASSDPNRDSVNTEAFF
TRBJ1-6 | - | TRBD1 | TRBV29-1 | TGCAGCGTTCACCGGGACAGGGGGCTAGGGCGTGCACCCCTCCACTTT | CSVHRDRGLGRAPLHF
TRBJ2-7 | - | - | TRBV19 | TGTGCCAGTAGTTCCAGGGCCTCCCAATTCTACGAGCAGTACTTC | CASSSRASQFYEQYF
TRBJ1-1 | medium-sized | - | TRBV21-1 | TGTGCCAGCAGCAAAAACCGGGACAGGGGGGACACTGAAGCTTTCTTT | CASSKNRDRGDTEAFF
TRBJ1-1 | - | - | TRBV29-1 | TGCAGCGTTGGAGGGATTAGCGGGGGAACTGAAGCTTTCTTT | CSVGGISGGTEAFF
TRBJ2-1 | - | - | TRBV7-9 | TGTGCCAGCAGCTTAGGATGGTCCGGTGCAGGGGGGTCCGAGCAGTTCTTC | CASSLGWSGAGGSEQFF
TRBJ1-6 | - | TRBD1 | TRBV19 | TGTGCCAGTAGTATGGGACAGAGGGCACCCCTCCACTTT | CASSMGQRAPLHF
TRBJ1-2 | - | - | TRBV5-6 | TGTGCCAGCAGCGTAACAAGTAACTATGGCTACACCTTC | CASSVTSNYGYTF
TRBJ2-2 | - | - | TRBV4-1 | TGCGCCAGCAGCCAAGATCCTGTGAACACCGGGGAGCTGTTTTTT | CASSQDPVNTGELFF
TRBJ1-1 | - | - | TRBV30 | TGTGCCTTCCTGGGGGGGACGAACACTGAAGCTTTCTTT | CAFLGGTNTEAFF
TRBJ1-1 | - | TRBD1 | TRBV29-1 | TGCAGCGCCTACACCCTTAACAAACAGGGGGCCGAGAACACTGAAGCTTTCTTT | CSAYTLNKQGAENTEAFF
TRBJ1-5 | - | - | TRBV4-2 | TGTGCCAGCAGCCCTGGGGGGGAGGGGGTTCAGCCCCAGCATTTT | CASSPGGEGVQPQHF
TRBJ2-7 | - | - | TRBV27 | TGTGCCAGCAGTTTAAGGGGAACCTACGAGCAGTACTTC | CASSLRGTYEQYF
TRBJ2-7 | - | - | TRBV5-6 | TGTGCCAGCAAAGACACACAATCCCGCTACGAGCAGTACTTC | CASKDTQSRYEQYF
TRBJ2-7 | - | TRBD2 | TRBV18 | TGTGCCAGCTCACCCCAGCGGGAGTGGTACGAGCAGTACTTC | CASSPQREWYEQYF
TRBJ1-3 | - | - | TRBV19 | TGTGCCAGTAGCAACAGTGGAAACACCATATATTTT | CASSNSGNTIYF
TRBJ1-5 | - | - | TRBV7-8 | TGTGCCAGCAGCTCTGCGGGAGGGGCAGGGCAGCCCCAGCATTTT | CASSSAGGAGQPQHF
TRBJ2-7 | - | - | TRBV7-8 | TGTGCCAGCAGCTTAGTGGGTCGTGCGGCGAGCTCCTACGAGCAGTACTTC | CASSLVGRAASSYEQYF
TRBJ2-1 | - | - | TRBV30 | TGTGCCTGGAGTAAGCAGATCCGGGATGAGCAGTTCTTC | CAWSKQIRDEQFF
TRBJ2-2 | - | TRBD1 | TRBV6-5 | TGTGCCAGCAGCCGCACCGGGACAGGAATCGGGGAGCTGTTTTTT | CASSRTGTGIGELFF
TRBJ2-7 | - | TRBD1 | TRBV6-6 | TGTGCCAGCAGTTACCGGCGACAGGGTTTCGGCGAGCAGTACTTC | CASSYRRQGFGEQYF
TRBJ2-7 | - | TRBD1 | TRBV27 | TGTGCCAGCGGAACTCAGGGGGCGTCCTACGAGCAGTACTTC | CASGTQGASYEQYF
TRBJ2-7 | - | TRBD2 | TRBV5-1 | TGCGCCAGCCGAGCGGGAGGGCCCTTCTACGAGCAGTACTTC | CASRAGGPFYEQYF
TRBJ2-7 | - | TRBD2 | TRBV4-2 | TGTGCCAGCAGCCAAGATGGTGGGCTAGCGGGAGTAGTGTACGAGCAGTACTTC | CASSQDGGLAGVVYEQYF
TRBJ1-1 | - | TRBD1 | TRBV19 | TGTGCCAGTATTCTACGGGACAGCGACACTGAAGCTTTCTTT | CASILRDSDTEAFF
TRBJ2-7 | - | - | TRBV5-1 | TGCGCCAGCAGCTTGCTTCAGCCAGGTGCCTACGAGCAGTACTTC | CASSLLQPGAYEQYF
TRBJ2-3 | - | - | TRBV6-4 | TGTGCCAGCAGTGACGGGGGGAGCGACACAGATACGCAGTATTTT | CASSDGGSDTDTQYF
TRBJ2-7 | - | TRBD2 | TRBV7-2 | TGTGCCAGCACTCGTGACGGGGGAGGGGCCTACGAGCAGTACTTC | CASTRDGGGAYEQYF
TRBJ1-1 | - | - | TRBV5-1 | TGCGCCAGCAGCTCAGGACAACCGAACACTGAAGCTTTCTTT | CASSSGQPNTEAFF
TRBJ2-7 | - | TRBD2 | TRBV7-8 | TGTGCCAGCAGCGACCGACTAGCGGGAAGGTCCGAGCAGTACTTC | CASSDRLAGRSEQYF
TRBJ1-5 | - | - | TRBV29-1 | TGCAGCGTTGATCCCAGACCCGGGGGCAATCAGCCCCAGCATTTT | CSVDPRPGGNQPQHF
TRBJ2-7 | - | TRBD2 | TRBV5-4 | TGTGCCAGCAGCGGGGGGAGCGGGATCGGTTCGGGCGAGCAGTACTTC | CASSGGSGIGSGEQYF